A selection of T cell receptor beta chains follows, all from one sample in a study of cytomegalovirus exposure and HLA in healthy donors. Method: immunoSEQ multiplex PCR; TCRdb's copy keeps in-frame clones and lacks some. The table includes approximately 140,000 clones, roughly four fifths detected once. Source material: PBMCs. The receptors come from a woman between 50 and 59 years old in good health and CMV-seronegative. Both conserved end residues are part of each CDR3.

TRBJ1-2 | TRBV5-4 | CASSPTGGAGYGYTF
TRBJ1-5 | TRBV11-2 | CASSNTRGGQPQHF
TRBJ1-1 | TRBV14 | CASSQMTGDFEAFF
TRBJ1-2 | TRBV10-3 | CAISESSGQGLGYTF
TRBJ2-3 | TRBV6-1 | CASSGGALAGTFLGVGTQYF
TRBJ2-1 | TRBV29-1 | CSVEYGQGHEQFF
TRBJ1-2 | TRBV27 | CASKLGGAHYGYTF
TRBJ2-7 | TRBV5-6 | CASSSVDNSYEQYF
TRBJ2-5 | TRBV6-6 | CASTIDSDSRETQYF
TRBJ2-1 | TRBV9 | CASSVDENTYNEQFF
TRBJ2-7 | TRBV10-3 | CAISEVFRQGSYEQYF
TRBJ1-1 | TRBV5-1 | CASSLDEGVITEAFF
TRBJ1-4 | TRBV6-5 | CASSPGQGAEKLFF
TRBJ1-2 | TRBV14 | CASSQEESYGYTF
TRBJ2-2 | TRBV5-6 | CASSLTHSRELFF
TRBJ2-6 | TRBV18 | CASSLGQGTGANVLTF
TRBJ1-1 | TRBV7-2 | CASTARGGLDTEAFF
TRBJ2-7 | TRBV5-5 | CASSLLDRGEQYF
TRBJ2-2 | TRBV7-2 | CASSLLTSVPGELFF
TRBJ2-5 | TRBV11-2 | CASSLESRLQGSYQETQYF
TRBJ1-2 | TRBV6-5 | CASSYSPTGTVYGYTF
TRBJ2-7 | TRBV10-1 | CASSESPGTIYEQYF
TRBJ2-5 | TRBV13 | CASSRLAGGQETQYF
TRBJ2-2 | TRBV4-3 | CASSQDGDRELFF
TRBJ1-4 | TRBV7-9 | CASSPATNEKLFF
TRBJ1-2 | TRBV2 | CASSVSGTVYGYTF
TRBJ1-6 | TRBV27 | CASSLRTGVGSPLHF
TRBJ1-5 | TRBV7-2 | CASSPAGGTQHF
TRBJ2-2 | TRBV7-9 | CASSLARTGEFTGELFF
TRBJ1-5 | TRBV4-2 | CASSQHDRVGQPQHF
TRBJ1-2 | TRBV29-1 | CSVEPGDSYGYTF
TRBJ2-1 | TRBV30 | CAWRNDGTGIGKGYNEQFF
TRBJ2-2 | TRBV5-8 | CASSLAGRTGELFF
TRBJ2-7 | TRBV19 | CASSTGIEQYF
TRBJ1-1 | TRBV19 | CASSMGGPGNTEAFF
TRBJ2-7 | TRBV6-1 | CASSESGEQYF
TRBJ1-5 | TRBV7-9 | CASSPSEGVGYSNQPQHF
TRBJ2-7 | TRBV29-1 | CSVDFGGYEQYF